A selection of T cell receptor beta chains follows, all from one sample in a study of PD-1 blockade in classical Hodgkin lymphoma. TCRdb keeps only in-frame clones here, not all; method: immunoSEQ multiplex PCR. The data hold over 80,000 clones, with roughly 92% observed a single time. The material was peripheral blood mononuclear cells (PBMCs), obtained at baseline. Receptor source: a human donor with classical Hodgkin lymphoma. Each CDR3 is given with its conserved first and last residue. A D gene is named only where the DNA matches it firmly. Some rows mark clone size as missing; the rest say once, few, many or name a class of expanded clone.

abundance	v_gene	d_gene	j_gene	CDR3aa	CDR3nt
.	TRBV11-2	.	TRBJ1-2	CASQSSYYGYTF	TGTGCCAGCCAGTCGAGCTACTATGGCTACACCTTC
.	TRBV5-1	TRBD2	TRBJ2-1	CASSLAFNSGRVVINEQFF	TGCGCCAGCAGCTTGGCCTTTAATAGCGGGAGGGTAGTTATCAATGAGCAGTTCTTC
.	TRBV6-1	.	TRBJ1-2	CASSETGIGYTF	TGTGCCAGCAGTGAAACAGGGATTGGCTACACCTTC
.	TRBV30	TRBD1	TRBJ1-6	CASQGGFPPLHF	TGTGCCTCACAGGGGGGCTTTCCACCCCTCCACTTT
once	TRBV28	TRBD1	TRBJ2-7	CASSYVTGAREQYF	TGTGCCAGCAGTTATGTGACAGGGGCCCGCGAGCAGTACTTC
.	TRBV11-2	TRBD2	TRBJ2-2	CASRPIAGVTGELFF	TGTGCCAGCAGACCGATAGCGGGAGTCACCGGGGAGCTGTTTTTT
.	TRBV14	.	TRBJ2-1	CASSRARQVTSEQFF	TGTGCCAGCAGCCGTGCTAGACAGGTTACGTCTGAGCAGTTCTTC
once	TRBV27	.	TRBJ1-2	CASSLYPAGDGYTF	TGTGCCAGCAGTTTATACCCGGCAGGAGATGGCTACACCTTC
.	TRBV19	.	TRBJ2-7	CASRLTLGSYEQYF	TGTGCCAGTAGACTAACCCTGGGCAGCTACGAGCAGTACTTC
.	TRBV4-1	.	TRBJ2-7	CASSQQQGYEQYF	TGCGCCAGCAGCCAGCAACAGGGTTACGAGCAGTACTTC
.	TRBV9	TRBD1	TRBJ2-7	CASSVGSTGVGDEQYF	TGTGCCAGCAGCGTAGGCAGTACAGGGGTGGGAGACGAGCAGTACTTC
.	TRBV7-3	.	TRBJ2-7	CASSCGTDKHPYEQYF	TGTGCCAGCAGCTGCGGGACAGATAAACACCCCTACGAGCAGTACTTC
once	TRBV19	TRBD1	TRBJ1-1	CASSRDRVSATEAFF	TGTGCCAGTAGCCGGGACAGGGTCTCCGCCACTGAAGCTTTCTTT
.	TRBV27	TRBD1	TRBJ1-1	CASSLEQGGTEAFF	TGTGCCAGCAGTTTGGAGCAGGGGGGTACTGAAGCTTTCTTT
.	TRBV7-9	TRBD2	TRBJ2-1	CASSLALGGRRNEQFF	TGTGCCAGCAGCTTGGCCCTGGGCGGGAGAAGGAATGAGCAGTTCTTC
.	TRBV5-1	.	TRBJ1-1	CASRASGALNTEAFF	TGCGCCAGCAGAGCTTCAGGGGCTTTGAACACTGAAGCTTTCTTT
.	TRBV27	.	TRBJ2-5	CASSLKKGWGTQYF	TGTGCCAGCAGTTTGAAGAAGGGCTGGGGGACCCAGTACTTC
.	TRBV19	TRBD2	TRBJ2-3	CASRLREQLADTQYF	TGTGCCAGTAGACTGCGGGAGCAGCTGGCAGATACGCAGTATTTT
.	TRBV27	TRBD2	TRBJ2-7	CASSLTSGIYEQYF	TGTGCCAGCAGTTTAACCAGCGGGATCTACGAGCAGTACTTC
.	TRBV18	.	TRBJ2-6	CASSPGTGLTGANVLTF	TGTGCCAGCTCACCAGGGACTGGTCTGACTGGGGCCAACGTCCTGACTTTC
once	TRBV27	.	TRBJ1-1	CATTFEANTEAFF	TGTGCCACTACATTCGAGGCGAACACTGAAGCTTTCTTT
.	TRBV7-7	TRBD1	TRBJ2-5	CASSLGDRGQETQYF	TGTGCTAGCAGCTTAGGGGACAGGGGGCAAGAGACCCAGTACTTC
.	TRBV30	.	TRBJ2-3	CAWLLARAHGADTQYF	TGTGCCTGGCTATTGGCCCGGGCCCACGGCGCAGATACGCAGTATTTT
.	TRBV10-2	.	TRBJ2-7	CATLTNYEQYF	TGCGCCACCCTTACCAACTACGAGCAGTACTTC
.	TRBV27	TRBD1	TRBJ2-7	CASSFYRGPYEQYF	TGTGCCAGCAGTTTTTACAGGGGGCCCTACGAGCAGTACTTC
.	TRBV27	TRBD2	TRBJ2-7	CASSTSGPYEQYF	TGTGCCAGCAGTACTAGCGGTCCTTACGAGCAGTACTTC
.	TRBV19	TRBD1	TRBJ2-6	CASISHGTAGANVLTF	TGTGCCAGTATAAGCCATGGGACAGCTGGGGCCAACGTCCTGACTTTC
.	TRBV7-2	TRBD2	TRBJ2-1	CASSPRPGLAGENEQFF	TGTGCCAGCAGCCCCCGACCAGGACTAGCGGGAGAGAATGAGCAGTTCTTC
.	TRBV5-1	.	TRBJ1-1	CASSLRGGFTEAFF	TGCGCCAGCAGCTTGCGTGGGGGGTTTACTGAAGCTTTCTTT
.	TRBV28	.	TRBJ2-7	CASSQPSSYEQYF	TGTGCCAGCTCCCAGCCCTCAAGCTACGAGCAGTACTTC
.	TRBV29-1	.	TRBJ1-5	CSVVLARANQPQHF	TGCAGCGTTGTTTTGGCAAGAGCCAATCAGCCCCAGCATTTT
.	TRBV18	.	TRBJ2-2	CASSPDLDSTGELFF	TGTGCCAGCTCACCCGACTTGGACAGCACCGGGGAGCTGTTTTTT
.	TRBV10-3	TRBD2	TRBJ2-5	CAINTTPPLADQETQYF	TGTGCCATCAATACTACTCCCCCCCTAGCGGACCAAGAGACCCAGTACTTC
.	TRBV5-1	.	TRBJ2-7	CASSPRDKGVHEQYF	TGCGCCAGCAGCCCCCGGGACAAGGGCGTCCACGAGCAGTACTTC
.	TRBV5-1	.	TRBJ1-4	CASSLEVFATNEKLFF	TGCGCCAGCAGCTTGGAGGTCTTCGCCACTAATGAAAAACTGTTTTTT
.	TRBV5-1	TRBD2	TRBJ2-3	CASLPRVVAGLYGDTQYF	TGCGCCAGCCTCCCGCGGGTGGTAGCGGGACTCTATGGAGATACGCAGTATTTT
.	TRBV4-1	.	TRBJ2-5	CASSPRGVETQYF	TGCGCCAGCAGTCCCAGAGGTGTAGAGACCCAGTACTTC
.	TRBV9	TRBD1	TRBJ1-5	CASSAGTGGQPQHF	TGTGCCAGCAGCGCGGGGACAGGGGGCCAGCCCCAGCATTTT
.	TRBV9	TRBD1	TRBJ2-3	CASSVTGAITDTQYF	TGTGCCAGCAGCGTAACAGGGGCCATCACAGATACGCAGTATTTT
.	TRBV7-9	.	TRBJ2-7	CASSVQGGPYEQYF	TGTGCCAGCAGCGTCCAGGGGGGGCCTTACGAGCAGTACTTC